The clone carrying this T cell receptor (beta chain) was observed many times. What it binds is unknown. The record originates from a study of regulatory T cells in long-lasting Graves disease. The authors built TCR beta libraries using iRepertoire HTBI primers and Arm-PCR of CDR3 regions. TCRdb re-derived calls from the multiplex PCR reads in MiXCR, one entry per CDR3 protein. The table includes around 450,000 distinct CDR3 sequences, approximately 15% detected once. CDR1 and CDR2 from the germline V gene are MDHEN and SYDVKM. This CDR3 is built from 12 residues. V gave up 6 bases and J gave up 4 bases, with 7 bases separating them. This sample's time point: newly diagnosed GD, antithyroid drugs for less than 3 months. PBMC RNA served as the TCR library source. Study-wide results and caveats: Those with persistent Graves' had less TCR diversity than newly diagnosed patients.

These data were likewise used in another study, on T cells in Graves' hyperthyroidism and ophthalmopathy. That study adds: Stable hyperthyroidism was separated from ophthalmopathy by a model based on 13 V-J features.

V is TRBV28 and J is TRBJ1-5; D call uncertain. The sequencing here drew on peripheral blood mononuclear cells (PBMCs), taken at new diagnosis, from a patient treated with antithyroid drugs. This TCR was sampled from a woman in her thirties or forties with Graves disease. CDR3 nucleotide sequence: TGTGCCAGCAGCGGACCGAATCAGCCCCAGCATTTT. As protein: CASSGPNQPQHF. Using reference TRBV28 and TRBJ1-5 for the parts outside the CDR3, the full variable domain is DVKVTQSSRYLVKRTGEKVFLECVQDMDHENMFWYRQDPGLGLRLIYFSYDVKMKEKGDIPEGYSVSREKKERFSLILESASTNQTSMYLCASSGPNQPQHFGDGTRLSIL.